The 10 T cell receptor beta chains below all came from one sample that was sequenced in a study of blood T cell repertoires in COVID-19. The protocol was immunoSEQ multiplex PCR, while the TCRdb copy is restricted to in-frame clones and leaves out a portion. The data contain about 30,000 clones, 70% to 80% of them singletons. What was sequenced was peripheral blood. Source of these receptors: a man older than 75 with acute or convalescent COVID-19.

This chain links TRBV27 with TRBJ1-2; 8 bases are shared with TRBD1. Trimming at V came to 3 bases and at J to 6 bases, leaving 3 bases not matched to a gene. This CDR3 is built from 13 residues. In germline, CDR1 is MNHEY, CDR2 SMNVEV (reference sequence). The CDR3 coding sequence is TGTGCCAGCAGTTTCTGGACAGGGCATGGCTACACCTTC. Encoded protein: CASSFWTGHGYTF.

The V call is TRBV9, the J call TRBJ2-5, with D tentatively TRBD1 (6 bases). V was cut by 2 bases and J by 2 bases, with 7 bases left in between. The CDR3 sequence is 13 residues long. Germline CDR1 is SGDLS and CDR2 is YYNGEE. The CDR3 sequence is CASSVTGQETQYF. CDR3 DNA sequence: TGTGCCAGCAGCGTCACAGGGCAAGAGACCCAGTACTTC.

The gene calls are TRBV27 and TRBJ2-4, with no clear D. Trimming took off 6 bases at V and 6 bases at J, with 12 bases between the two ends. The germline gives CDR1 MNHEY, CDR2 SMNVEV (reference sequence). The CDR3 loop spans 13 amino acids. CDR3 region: CASRAISVNIQYF. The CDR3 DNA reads TGTGCCAGCAGGGCCATTTCTGTAAACATTCAGTACTTC.

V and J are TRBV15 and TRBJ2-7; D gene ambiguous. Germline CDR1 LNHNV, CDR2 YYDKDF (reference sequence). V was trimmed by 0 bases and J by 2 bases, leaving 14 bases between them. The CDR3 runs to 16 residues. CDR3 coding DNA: TGTGCCACCAGCAGAGATCTTCAAAGCGTACCCTACGAGCAGTACTTC. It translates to CATSRDLQSVPYEQYF. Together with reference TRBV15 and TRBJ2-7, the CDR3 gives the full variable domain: DAMVIQNPRYQVTQFGKPVTLSCSQTLNHNVMYWYQQKSSQAPKLLFHYYDKDFNNEADTPDNFQSRRPNTSFCFLDIRSPGLGDTAMYLCATSRDLQSVPYEQYFGPGTRLTVT.

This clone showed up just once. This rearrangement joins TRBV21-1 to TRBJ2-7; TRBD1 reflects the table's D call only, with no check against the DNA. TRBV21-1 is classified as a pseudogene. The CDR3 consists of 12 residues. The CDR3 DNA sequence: TGTGCCAGCAGCAAAAGGAACAGGCTAGGGTACTTC. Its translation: CASSKRNRLGYF.

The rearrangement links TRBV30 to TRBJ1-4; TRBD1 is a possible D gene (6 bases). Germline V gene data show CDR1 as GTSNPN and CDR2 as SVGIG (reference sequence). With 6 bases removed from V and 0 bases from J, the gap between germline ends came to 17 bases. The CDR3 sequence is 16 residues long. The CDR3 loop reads CACRKTGFATNEKLFF. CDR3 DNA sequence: TGTGCCTGCCGAAAGACAGGATTTGCAACTAATGAAAAACTGTTTTTT. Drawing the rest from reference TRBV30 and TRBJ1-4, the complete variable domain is SQTIHQWPATLVQPVGSPLSLECTVEGTSNPNLYWYRQAAGRGLQLLFYSVGIGQISSEVPQNLSASRPQDRQFILSSKKLLLSDSGFYLCACRKTGFATNEKLFFGSGTQLSVL.

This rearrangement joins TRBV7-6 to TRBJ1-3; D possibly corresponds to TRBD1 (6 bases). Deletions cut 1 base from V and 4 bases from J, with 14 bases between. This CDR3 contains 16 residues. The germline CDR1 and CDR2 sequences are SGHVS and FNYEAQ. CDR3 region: CASSLGQVKGGNTIYF. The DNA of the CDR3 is TGTGCCAGCAGCTTAGGACAGGTTAAAGGGGGAAACACCATATATTTT.

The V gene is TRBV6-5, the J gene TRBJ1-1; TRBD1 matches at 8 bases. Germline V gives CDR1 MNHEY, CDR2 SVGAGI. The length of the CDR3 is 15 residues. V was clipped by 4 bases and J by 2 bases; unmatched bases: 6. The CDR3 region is CASSLSGGLNTEAFF. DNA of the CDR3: TGTGCCAGCAGTTTATCAGGGGGCTTAAACACTGAAGCTTTCTTT.

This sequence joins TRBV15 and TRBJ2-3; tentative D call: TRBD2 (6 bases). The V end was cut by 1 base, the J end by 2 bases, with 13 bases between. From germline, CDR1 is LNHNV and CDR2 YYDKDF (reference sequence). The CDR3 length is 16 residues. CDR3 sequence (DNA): TGTGCCACCAGCAGAGCGGGATGGAGGGTCACAGATACGCAGTATTTT. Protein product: CATSRAGWRVTDTQYF.

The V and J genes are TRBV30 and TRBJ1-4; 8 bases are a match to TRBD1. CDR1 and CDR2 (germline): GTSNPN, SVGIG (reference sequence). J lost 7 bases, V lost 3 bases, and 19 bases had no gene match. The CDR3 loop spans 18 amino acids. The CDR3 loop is CAWSARNRGRVRSEKLFF. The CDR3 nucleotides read TGTGCCTGGAGCGCCCGGAACAGGGGGAGGGTTAGGAGTGAAAAACTGTTTTTT.